The 4 T cell receptor beta chains reported below all come from one sample, sequenced in a study of cytomegalovirus exposure and HLA in healthy donors. Use of 60 Vbeta and 13 Jbeta primers characterized the PCR. Data came from immunoSEQ multiplex PCR; TCRdb stores just in-frame clones and leaves some out. The table has roughly 130,000 clones, 80% seen once. Sequenced input: PBMCs. These receptors all come from a man under 40 in good health and CMV-seronegative.

The V call is TRBV6-5, the J call TRBJ1-6; D gene unclear. Germline V gives CDR1 MNHEY, CDR2 SVGAGI. This CDR3 comprises 16 residues. V was clipped by 1 base and J by 0 bases, with 7 bases between them. Here the CDR3 reads CASSYYPSSYNSPLHF. The CDR3 bases are TGTGCCAGCAGTTACTACCCGAGCTCCTATAATTCACCCCTCCACTTT.

The V and J genes are TRBV29-1 and TRBJ2-7; D gene ambiguous. This CDR3 is 13 amino acids long. Trimming took 0 bases from V and 5 from J, leaving 11 bases between them. In germline, CDR1 is SQVTM, CDR2 ANQGSEA. CDR3: CSVEDPKLDEQYF. For the CDR3, the DNA is TGCAGCGTTGAAGACCCGAAATTAGACGAGCAGTACTTC.

The chain employs TRBV28 and TRBJ2-3; the D gene is possibly TRBD1 (6 bases). V was cut by 6 bases and J by 1 base, with 20 bases left in between. This CDR3 comprises 17 residues. Germline loops: CDR1 MDHEN, CDR2 SYDVKM. This chain's CDR3 is CASRRLLTGLRTDTQYF. The CDR3 bases are TGTGCCAGCAGAAGACTCCTTACAGGGCTACGCACAGATACGCAGTATTTT.

This sequence joins TRBV7-8 and TRBJ2-7, with D uncertain. Germline V gene lookup returns CDR1 SGHVS and CDR2 FQNEAQ. Trimming removed 2 bases at V and 6 bases at J, with 17 bases between. The CDR3 has 15 residues. CDR3 bases: TGTGCCAGCAGCTTATTGGGCAGAGCCTCTCTCGAGCAGTACTTC. Translated: CASSLLGRASLEQYF.